A single sample gave rise to the 29 T cell receptor beta chains below, sequenced in a study of neurological immune-mediated disorders (dated by TCRdb to the late 2010s). Per the publication, the time point label means: longitudinal time-point 3. Libraries were made using 5' RACE. For sequencing, an Illumina HiSeq 2500 was employed. TCRdb redid the processing of the public reads, applying fastp at Q25 and MiXCR, and retained in-frame beta chains. Every CDR3 protein is listed once, alongside the most common genes and DNA of its rows. Present in this sample are more than 40,000 distinct CDR3 sequences, about 13% of which were seen just once. The top ten hold around 8.8% of the sample. The sample comprised PBMCs. These receptor sequences come from a male donor with HTLV-1-associated myelopathy (HAM/TSP).

This clonotype was detected ten times or more. This sequence joins TRBV12-3 or TRBV12-4 and TRBJ1-6, with 7 bases that match TRBD1. V was pared by 3 bases and J by 3 bases, with 5 bases of the junction left unmatched. CDR3 length: 16 residues. DNA for the CDR3: TGTGCCAGCAGTTTGGGGGCAGGGGGCTATAATTCACCCCTCCACTTT. It codes for CASSLGAGGYNSPLHF.

This clonotype was seen ten or more times. The CDR3 here is CATSGGIPSTDTQYF. The CDR3 region has the DNA TGTGCCACCTCAGGGGGTATCCCCAGCACAGATACGCAGTATTTT. The V and J genes are TRBV24-1 and TRBJ2-3; 7 bases map to TRBD1. J was trimmed by 0 bases and V by 9 bases; bases with no gene match: 8. The CDR3 has 15 amino acids. Germline V gene lookup returns CDR1 KGHDR and CDR2 SFDVKD.

At least ten counts were recorded for this clonotype. This chain links TRBV7-2 with TRBJ2-7, with TRBD1 matching 8 bases. The CDR3 runs 15 residues. V shed 1 base and J 3 bases; nucleotides not matched to a gene: 5. Germline-derived CDR1 and CDR2 are SGHTA and FQGNSA. The CDR3 spells CASSLEWDRSYEQYF. Written as DNA, the CDR3 is TGTGCCAGCAGCTTAGAGTGGGACAGGAGCTACGAGCAGTACTTC.

This clonotype was recorded many times. J is TRBJ2-7 and V is TRBV30, with D possibly being TRBD1 (5 bases). Germline V gene data show CDR1 as GTSNPN and CDR2 as SVGIG (reference sequence). Trimming took 4 bases from V and 5 from J, leaving 12 bases between them. This CDR3 contains 12 residues. CDR3 sequence reads: CAWMQGKDEQYF. The CDR3 DNA sequence: TGTGCCTGGATGCAGGGAAAGGACGAGCAGTACTTC.

For this clonotype: Just one base apart from a much larger clone, this may be a read error. This chain connects TRBV27 to TRBJ2-7, with 9 positions matching TRBD2. CDR1 is MNHEY, CDR2 SMNVEV, per germline (reference sequence). The V gene end was trimmed by 7 bases and the J gene end by 5 bases; junction bases not matched to a gene: 6. The CDR3 covers 13 residues. The CDR3 loop is CASTPSGVHEQYF. DNA for the CDR3: TGTGCCAGCACGCCTAGCGGGGTCCACGAGCAGTACTTC.

This clonotype came up many times. The chain uses TRBV7-9 and TRBJ2-5; 12 nucleotides line up with TRBD2. The CDR3 is 14 residues long. J gave up 5 bases and V 5 bases, and 3 bases lay outside the gene matches. Germline CDR1 is SEHNR and CDR2 is FQNEAQ (reference sequence). CDR3 residues: CASSRLAGVETQYF. DNA for the CDR3: TGTGCCAGCAGCCGACTAGCGGGGGTCGAGACCCAGTACTTC.

This sequence joins TRBV4-3 and TRBJ1-1, with D tentatively TRBD1 (5 bases). V was shortened by 3 bases and J by 1 base, with 9 bases between the two germline ends. CDR1 is LGHNA, CDR2 YSLEER, per germline. The CDR3 has 14 amino acids. CDR3 residues: CASSQTGRNTEAFF. CDR3 nucleotides: TGCGCCAGCAGCCAGACGGGACGGAACACTGAAGCTTTCTTT.

This clonotype has a count of ten or more. The J gene is TRBJ2-3, the V gene TRBV9; the D is unclear. This CDR3 comprises 14 residues. Germline values: CDR1 SGDLS, CDR2 YYNGEE. The germline V and J ends were trimmed by 0 bases and 6 bases, with 11 bases remaining between them. DNA of the CDR3: TGTGCCAGCAGCGTAGACACTGGATCGGATACGCAGTATTTT. This translates into CASSVDTGSDTQYF.

This clonotype appeared many times. DNA for the CDR3: TGTGCCGCTGGCGGGGACCAAGAGACCCAGTACTTC. Amino acids: CAAGGDQETQYF. V gene TRBV7-9 combines with J gene TRBJ2-5, with a weak D call TRBD2 (6 bases). The CDR3 runs 12 residues. V was pared by 11 bases and J by 0 bases, with 10 bases between. Per germline, CDR1 SEHNR and CDR2 FQNEAQ (reference sequence).

This clonotype was seen repeatedly, ten times or more. V usage is TRBV6-6 and J usage is TRBJ2-7; tentatively, D is TRBD1 (7 bases). Germline CDR1 MNHNY, CDR2 SVGAGI (reference sequence). Trimming shortened V by 2 bases and J by 5 bases, and 10 bases separated the two germline ends. The CDR3 is 13 amino acids. CDR3 residues: CASSYAGGNEQYF. DNA for the CDR3: TGTGCCAGCAGTTACGCAGGGGGGAACGAGCAGTACTTC.

This clonotype has ten or more counts. The CDR3 here is CASSLAGPGSYEQYF. In DNA, the CDR3 is TGCGCCAGCAGCTTGGCTGGTCCGGGCTCCTACGAGCAGTACTTC. This sequence joins TRBV5-1 and TRBJ2-7; D gene unclear. The CDR3 has 15 amino acids. Trimming took off 0 bases at V and 0 bases at J, with 10 bases between the two ends. CDR1 is SGHRS, CDR2 YFSETQ, per germline.

In this sample, this clonotype turned up many times. This rearrangement joins TRBV27 to TRBJ1-1; D gene unclear. V lost 0 bases to trimming and J lost 0 bases, with 11 bases between them. This CDR3 comprises 16 residues. CDR1 and CDR2 from the germline V gene are MNHEY and SMNVEV (reference sequence). CDR3 in amino acids: CASSLSWSNMNTEAFF. The DNA for the CDR3 is TGTGCCAGCAGTTTATCGTGGTCGAATATGAACACTGAAGCTTTCTTT.

This clonotype was found many times. The chain is built from TRBV5-1 and TRBJ1-4; D might be TRBD1 (6 bases). V shed 4 bases and J shed 8 bases, with 18 bases lying between them. The germline gives CDR1 SGHRS, CDR2 YFSETQ. This CDR3 is built from 15 residues. DNA for the CDR3: TGCGCCAGCAGCCCCCAGACGGCGGGACAAGAAAAACTGTTTTTT. Protein sequence: CASSPQTAGQEKLFF.

A remark on this clonotype: A much larger clone lies one base from this, so it may be a read error. The V and J genes are TRBV10-3 and TRBJ1-1; D is perhaps TRBD1 (5 bases). CDR1 is ENHRY and CDR2 is SYGVKD in the germline V gene. The CDR3 runs to 13 residues. Here the CDR3 DNA reads TGTGCCATCAGTACCTACAGGAACTCTGAAGCTTTCTTT. Its translation is CAISTYRNSEAFF.

This clonotype was seen at least ten times. The chain carries TRBV20-1 and TRBJ2-1; 8 nucleotides agree with TRBD2. This CDR3 has 15 amino acids. Unmatched junction bases numbered 6, after V lost 5 bases and J lost 0 bases. The germline CDR1 and CDR2 sequences are DFQATT and SNEGSKA (reference sequence). This CDR3 is CSASLAGRSYNEQFF. CDR3 DNA sequence: TGCAGTGCTTCTTTAGCGGGGCGCTCCTACAATGAGCAGTTCTTC.

In this sample, this clonotype turned up many times. The chain links TRBV5-1 to TRBJ1-6, with a tentative D call TRBD1 (5 bases). Trimming removed 3 bases from V and 14 bases from J, with 18 bases in between. The CDR3 has 14 residues. CDR1 SGHRS and CDR2 YFSETQ come from the germline V gene. CDR3 region: CASSYGTNGGTLHF. The DNA of the CDR3 is TGCGCCAGCAGCTACGGAACAAACGGGGGGACCCTCCACTTT.

This chain links TRBV12-3 or TRBV12-4 with TRBJ2-1, with TRBD1 as a possible D gene (5 bases). Trimming stripped 5 bases from V and 8 bases from J, with 7 bases between. The CDR3 has 11 amino acids. The CDR3 DNA reads TGTGCCAGCAGTCCCAGGGATGAGCAGTTCTTC. The encoded protein is CASSPRDEQFF.

This clonotype showed up many times. The rearrangement links TRBV5-1 to TRBJ2-7, with 11 bases aligning to TRBD2. From germline, CDR1 is SGHRS and CDR2 YFSETQ. CDR3 size: 16 residues. Germline trimming cut 3 bases from V and 3 bases from J; bases unmatched to any gene: 8. Here the CDR3 reads CASSSRGLADFYEQYF. The DNA for the CDR3 is TGCGCCAGCAGCTCCCGGGGACTAGCGGACTTCTACGAGCAGTACTTC.

This clonotype came up many times. V gene TRBV27 combines with J gene TRBJ1-1; D uncertain. The CDR3 spans 15 residues. CDR1 and CDR2 (germline): MNHEY, SMNVEV (reference sequence). Trimming pared 2 bases from V and 1 base from J, leaving 11 bases between. CDR3 protein: CASSLRGVANTEAFF. In nucleotides, the CDR3 is TGTGCCAGCAGTTTACGAGGTGTAGCGAACACTGAAGCTTTCTTT.

About this clonotype: One end of the junction fails to match germline, which may point to a read error. The chain couples TRBV20-1 to TRBJ2-6; the match to TRBD1 covers 9 bases. The CDR3 totals 18 residues. Germline V CDR1 and CDR2: DFQATT, SNEGSKA (reference sequence). The CDR3: CSASGGQGASSGTNVLTF. For the CDR3, the DNA is TGCAGTGCTAGCGGGGGACAGGGTGCCAGCTCTGGGACCAACGTCCTGACTTTC.

This clonotype was observed many times. The chain joins TRBV7-8 to TRBJ1-1, with a weak D call TRBD1 (6 bases). V was trimmed by 5 bases and J by 1 base, leaving 11 bases between them. The CDR3 has 14 residues. CDR1 SGHVS and CDR2 FQNEAQ come from the germline V gene. The CDR3 DNA reads as TGTGCCAGCAGCCGCACGACAGGGAACACTGAAGCTTTCTTT. It codes for CASSRTTGNTEAFF.

Many counts were recorded for this clonotype. This chain uses TRBV12-3 or TRBV12-4 with TRBJ2-5; D is unclear. Trimming removed 7 bases from V and 2 bases from J, with 5 bases in between. CDR3 length equals 11 residues. The DNA of the CDR3 is TGTGCCAGCATGCGGCAAGAGACCCAGTACTTC. Translation: CASMRQETQYF.

Judged by abundance, this clonotype is medium-sized. J is TRBJ1-2 and V is TRBV20-1, with D perhaps matching TRBD1 (6 bases). Germline assignment: CDR1 DFQATT and CDR2 SNEGSKA (reference sequence). CDR3 length equals 14 residues. CDR3 sequence reads: CTGGGGGANYGYTF. In DNA form, the CDR3 reads TGCACCGGAGGGGGTGGAGGGGCGAACTATGGCTACACCTTC.

This clonotype was counted ten times or more. This chain uses TRBV7-9 with TRBJ1-4; D call uncertain. The CDR3 has 16 amino acids. Looked up from germline, CDR1 is SEHNR and CDR2 is FQNEAQ (reference sequence). V shed 2 bases and J shed 5 bases, with 15 bases lying between them. CDR3 sequence reads: CASSLFSSRTNEKLFF. The DNA of the CDR3 is TGTGCCAGCAGCTTATTTAGTTCCAGGACCAATGAAAAACTGTTTTTT.

The sample holds many counts of this clonotype. The genes are TRBV20-1 and TRBJ1-5; TRBD1 matches at 7 bases. The CDR3 has 15 residues. The germline V gene encodes CDR1 DFQATT and CDR2 SNEGSKA (reference sequence). Trimming removed 2 bases from V and 6 bases from J; junction bases left unmatched: 10. The CDR3 is CSARRGEGAGQPQHF. The CDR3 DNA is TGCAGTGCTAGAAGGGGGGAGGGGGCGGGTCAGCCCCAGCATTTT.

This clonotype was counted many times. V gene TRBV7-2 combines with J gene TRBJ2-7; D gene unclear. The germline V gene has CDR1 SGHTA and CDR2 FQGNSA. The CDR3 length is 13 residues. Trimming took 4 bases from V and 4 from J, leaving 11 bases between them. The CDR3 reads CASSSSLPYEQYF. Written as DNA, the CDR3 is TGTGCCAGCAGCTCCAGCCTCCCGTACGAGCAGTACTTC.

About this clonotype: Compared with germline, one end of the junction differs, possibly owing to a read error. The chain has TRBV6-6 and TRBJ1-5; unclear D gene. Germline-derived CDR1 and CDR2 are MNHNY and SVGAGI (reference sequence). The CDR3 covers 15 residues. In nucleotides, the CDR3 is TGTGCCAGCAGTTACGAGGTGGTCCAAAATCAGCCCCAACATTTT. Amino acid sequence: CASSYEVVQNQPQHF.

This clonotype was picked up many times. The rearrangement links TRBV12-3 or TRBV12-4 to TRBJ2-3, with 8 bases fitting TRBD1. There are 14 residues in the CDR3. V lost 7 bases and J lost 0; bases outside the gene matches: 3. The CDR3 sequence: CASNDRGSTDTQYF. CDR3 coding DNA: TGTGCCAGCAACGACAGGGGAAGCACAGATACGCAGTATTTT.

This clonotype was recorded a few times. The gene calls are TRBV5-1 and TRBJ2-5; no firm D call. CDR3 size: 15 residues. The V and J ends lost 4 bases and 1 base respectively, with 14 bases between them. The germline V gene has CDR1 SGHRS and CDR2 YFSETQ. CDR3 loop: CASSRDGEVQETQYF. CDR3 coding DNA: TGCGCCAGCAGCCGTGACGGAGAGGTCCAAGAGACCCAGTACTTC.